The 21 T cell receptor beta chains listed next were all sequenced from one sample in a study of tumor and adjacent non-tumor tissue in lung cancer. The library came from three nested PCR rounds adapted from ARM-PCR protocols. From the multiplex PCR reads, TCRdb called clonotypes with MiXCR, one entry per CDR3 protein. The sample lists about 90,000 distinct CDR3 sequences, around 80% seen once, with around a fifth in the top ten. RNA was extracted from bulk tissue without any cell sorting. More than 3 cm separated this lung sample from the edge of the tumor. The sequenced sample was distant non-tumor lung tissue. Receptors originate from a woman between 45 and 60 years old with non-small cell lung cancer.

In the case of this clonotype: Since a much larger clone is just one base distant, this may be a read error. The CDR3 bases are TGCGCCAGCAGCTTGCTGGGGGTCGGTGAAGCTTTCTTT. Protein: CASSLLGVGEAFF. The chain couples TRBV5-1 to TRBJ1-1, with a possible D match to TRBD1 (5 bases). Germline V lookup: CDR1 SGHRS, CDR2 YFSETQ. The CDR3 runs to 13 residues. Trimming took 1 base from V and 7 from J, leaving 11 bases between them.

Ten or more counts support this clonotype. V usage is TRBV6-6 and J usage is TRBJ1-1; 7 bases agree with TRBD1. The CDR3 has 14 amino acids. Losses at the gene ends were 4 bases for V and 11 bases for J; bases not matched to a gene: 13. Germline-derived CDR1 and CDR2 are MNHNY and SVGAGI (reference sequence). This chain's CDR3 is CASSSRGTVSSAFF. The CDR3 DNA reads TGTGCCAGCAGTTCCCGGGGGACAGTCAGTTCGGCTTTCTTT.

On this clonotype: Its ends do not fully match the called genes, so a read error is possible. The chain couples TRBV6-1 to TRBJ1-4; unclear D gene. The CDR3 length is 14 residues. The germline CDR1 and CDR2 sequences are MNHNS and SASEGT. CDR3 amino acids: CASSSSAGGETLLF. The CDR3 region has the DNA TGTGCCAGCAGCTCTTCGGCGGGTGGTGAAACACTGTTATTT.

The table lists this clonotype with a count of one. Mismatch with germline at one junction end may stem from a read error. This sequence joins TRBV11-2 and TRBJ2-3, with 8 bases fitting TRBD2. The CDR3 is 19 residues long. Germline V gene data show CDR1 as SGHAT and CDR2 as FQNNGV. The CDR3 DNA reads TGTGCCAGCAGCATCAGACTAACGGGAGGGAAATTCGGCACAGATACGCGGTACTTT. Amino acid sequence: CASSIRLTGGKFGTDTRYF. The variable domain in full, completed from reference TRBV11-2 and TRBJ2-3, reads EAGVAQSPRYKIIEKRQSVAFWCNPISGHATLYWYQQILGQGPKLLIQFQNNGVVDDSQLPKDRFSAERLKGVDSTLKIQPAKLEDSAVYLCASSIRLTGGKFGTDTRYFGPGTRLTVL.

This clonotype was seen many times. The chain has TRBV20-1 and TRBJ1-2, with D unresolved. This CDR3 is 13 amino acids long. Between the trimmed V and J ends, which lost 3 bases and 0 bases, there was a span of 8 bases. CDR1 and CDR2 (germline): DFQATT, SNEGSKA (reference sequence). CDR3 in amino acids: CSASLSTNYGYTF. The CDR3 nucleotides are TGCAGTGCTAGTCTATCGACTAACTATGGCTACACCTTC.

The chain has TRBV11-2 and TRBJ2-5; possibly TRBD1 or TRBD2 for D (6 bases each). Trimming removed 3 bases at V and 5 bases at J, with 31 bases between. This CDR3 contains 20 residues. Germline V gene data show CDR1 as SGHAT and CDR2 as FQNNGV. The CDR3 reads CASSFPISGAIWEGGETQYF. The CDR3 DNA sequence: TGTGCCAGCAGCTTCCCCATCTCCGGGGCTATCTGGGAAGGGGGGGAGACCCAGTACTTC.

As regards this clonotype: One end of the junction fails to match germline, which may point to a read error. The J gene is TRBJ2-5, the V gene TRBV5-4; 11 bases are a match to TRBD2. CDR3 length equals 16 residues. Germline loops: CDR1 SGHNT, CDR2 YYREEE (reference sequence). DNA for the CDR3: TGTGCCAGCAGCAAGGAACTAGCGGGAGCCCAAGAGATCCAGTACTTC. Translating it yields CASSKELAGAQEIQYF.

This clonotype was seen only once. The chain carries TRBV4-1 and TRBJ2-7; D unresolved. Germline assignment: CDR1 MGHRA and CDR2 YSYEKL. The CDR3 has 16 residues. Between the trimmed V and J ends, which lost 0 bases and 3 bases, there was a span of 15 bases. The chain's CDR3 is CASSQEVAGVHYEQYF. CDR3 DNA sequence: TGCGCCAGCAGCCAAGAAGTGGCTGGCGTTCACTACGAGCAGTACTTC.

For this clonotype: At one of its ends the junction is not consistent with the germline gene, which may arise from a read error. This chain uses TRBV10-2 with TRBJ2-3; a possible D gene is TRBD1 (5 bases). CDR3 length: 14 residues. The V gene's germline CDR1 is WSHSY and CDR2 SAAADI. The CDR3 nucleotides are TGCGCCAGCAACAGGACGGACCTCACATATACGCAGTATTTT. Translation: CASNRTDLTYTQYF.

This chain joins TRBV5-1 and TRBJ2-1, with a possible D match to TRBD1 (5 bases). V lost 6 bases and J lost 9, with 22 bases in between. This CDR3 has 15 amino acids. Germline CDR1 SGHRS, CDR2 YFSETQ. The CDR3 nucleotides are TGCGCCAGCAACCAGGGCAGGACGGCGTTGGGTGAGCAGTTCTTC. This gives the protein CASNQGRTALGEQFF.

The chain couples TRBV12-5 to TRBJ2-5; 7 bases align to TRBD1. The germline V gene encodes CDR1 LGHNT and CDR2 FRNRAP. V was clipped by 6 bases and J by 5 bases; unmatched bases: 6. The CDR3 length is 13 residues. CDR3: CASGQQGRETQYF. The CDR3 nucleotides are TGTGCTAGTGGCCAACAGGGGCGGGAGACCCAGTACTTC.

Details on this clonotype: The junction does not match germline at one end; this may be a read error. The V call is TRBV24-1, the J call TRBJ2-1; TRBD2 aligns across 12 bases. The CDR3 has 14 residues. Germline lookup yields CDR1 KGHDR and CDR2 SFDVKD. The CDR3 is CAISDSLAGGEQFF. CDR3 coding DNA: TGTGCCATCAGTGACTCACTAGCGGGGGGTGAGCAGTTCTTC.

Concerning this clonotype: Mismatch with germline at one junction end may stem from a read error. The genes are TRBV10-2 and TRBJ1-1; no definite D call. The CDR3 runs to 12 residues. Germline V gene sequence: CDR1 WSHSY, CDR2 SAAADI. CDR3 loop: CASSEANTEALF. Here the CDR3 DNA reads TGCGCCAGCAGTGAGGCAAACACCGAAGCTCTCTTT.

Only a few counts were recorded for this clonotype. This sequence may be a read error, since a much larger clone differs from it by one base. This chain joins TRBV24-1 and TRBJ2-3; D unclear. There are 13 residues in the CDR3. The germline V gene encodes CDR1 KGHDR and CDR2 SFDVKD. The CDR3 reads CASSDGPTDTQYF. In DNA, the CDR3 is TGTGCCAGCAGTGATGGGCCCACAGATACGCAGTATTTT.

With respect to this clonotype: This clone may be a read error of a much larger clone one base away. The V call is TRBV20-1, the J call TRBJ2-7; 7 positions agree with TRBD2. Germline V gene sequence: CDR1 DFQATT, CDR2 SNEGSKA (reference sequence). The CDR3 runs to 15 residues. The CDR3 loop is CSANQAGSRDYDQYF. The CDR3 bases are TGCAGTGCTAACCAAGCAGGGAGCAGGGACTACGACCAGTACTTC.

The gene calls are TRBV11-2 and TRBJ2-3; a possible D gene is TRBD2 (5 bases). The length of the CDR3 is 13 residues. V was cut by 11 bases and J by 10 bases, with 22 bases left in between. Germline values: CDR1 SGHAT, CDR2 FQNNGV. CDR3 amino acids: CAGTLGSEDSQYF. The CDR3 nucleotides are TGTGCCGGCACCTTAGGGTCGGAGGATTCGCAGTATTTT.

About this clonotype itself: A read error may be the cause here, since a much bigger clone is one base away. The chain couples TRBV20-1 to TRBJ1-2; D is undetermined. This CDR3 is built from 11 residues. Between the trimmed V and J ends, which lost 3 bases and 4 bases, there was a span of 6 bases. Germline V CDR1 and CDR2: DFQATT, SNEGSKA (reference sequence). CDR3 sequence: CSASPIYGYTF. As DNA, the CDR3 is TGCAGTGCTAGTCCCATCTATGGCTACACCTTC.

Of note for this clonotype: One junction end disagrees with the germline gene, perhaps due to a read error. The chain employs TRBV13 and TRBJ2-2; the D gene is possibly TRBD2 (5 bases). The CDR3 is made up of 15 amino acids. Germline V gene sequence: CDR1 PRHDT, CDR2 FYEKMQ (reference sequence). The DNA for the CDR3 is TGTGCTAGCAGCCCCGGAGTGCGGGACACCGGGGAGCTGTTTTTT. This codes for CASSPGVRDTGELFF.

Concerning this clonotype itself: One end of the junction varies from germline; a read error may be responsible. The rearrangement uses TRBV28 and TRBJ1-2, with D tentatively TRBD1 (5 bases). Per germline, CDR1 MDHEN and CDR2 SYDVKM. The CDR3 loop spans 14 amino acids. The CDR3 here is CDSKLLRTTYGYTF. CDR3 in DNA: TGTGACAGCAAGCTACTCAGGACAACCTATGGCTACACCTTC.

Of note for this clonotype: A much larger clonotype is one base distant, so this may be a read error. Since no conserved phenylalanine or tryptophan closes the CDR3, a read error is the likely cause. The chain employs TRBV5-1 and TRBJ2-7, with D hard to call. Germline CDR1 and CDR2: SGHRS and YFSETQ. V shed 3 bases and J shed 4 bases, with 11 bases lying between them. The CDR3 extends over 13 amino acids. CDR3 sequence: CASSWTGLYEQYL. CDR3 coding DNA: TGCGCCAGCAGCTGGACGGGCCTATACGAGCAGTACCTC.

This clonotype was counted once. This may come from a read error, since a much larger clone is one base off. DNA of the CDR3: TGTGCCAGCAGCTCAGTCGGGACAGAGCGGGGGAATGAGCAGTTCTTC. This sequence encodes CASSSVGTERGNEQFF. The chain has TRBV7-3 and TRBJ2-1, with a possible D match to TRBD2 (8 bases). This CDR3 contains 16 residues. Germline V gene data show CDR1 as SGHTA and CDR2 as FQGTGA. V lost 4 bases and J lost 7, with 20 bases in between.